Listed below are T cell receptor beta chains from one sample, sequenced in a study of response to subunit inactivated influenza vaccine. TCRdb re-called the RT-PCR reads through MiXCR, storing one row per CDR3 protein. The sample has about 500,000 distinct CDR3 sequences; approximately 7.7% are singletons. This specimen was PBMCs from blood, taken 23 months after vaccination. These receptors were collected from a man aged 50 to 75 who received an inactivated influenza vaccine. Each CDR3 is given with its conserved first and last residue. The D gene is left open where the match is weak. Clone sizes are given selectively: once, few, many, or a class where the clone is expanded.

TRBJ2-3,TRBD2,TRBV6-1,many,CASASGRGLDTQYF,TGTGCCAGCGCTAGCGGGAGGGGGCTAGATACGCAGTATTTT
TRBJ2-7,TRBD1,TRBV7-9,many,CASTRTGVYEQYF,TGTGCCAGCACCAGGACAGGGGTCTACGAGCAGTACTTC
TRBJ1-1,-,TRBV12-3/TRBV12-4,many,CASRMAGRNTEAFF,TGTGCCAGCAGGATGGCGGGGAGGAACACTGAAGCTTTCTTT
TRBJ2-5,TRBD2,TRBV9,many,CASSGWAGTSEKIKETQYF,TGTGCCAGCAGCGGATGGGCCGGGACTAGCGAAAAAATAAAAGAGACCCAGTACTTC
TRBJ1-6,-,TRBV4-1,-,CASSLWGEGRNSPLHF,TGCGCCAGCAGCCTTTGGGGTGAGGGGAGAAATTCACCCCTCCACTTT
TRBJ2-1,-,TRBV20-1,few,CSARSQATYNEQFF,TGCAGTGCTAGGTCCCAGGCCACCTACAATGAGCAGTTCTTC
TRBJ2-7,TRBD2,TRBV18,few,CASSPRLAGGTTKQYF,TGTGCCAGCTCACCACGTCTAGCGGGGGGTACTACGAAGCAGTACTTC
TRBJ2-1,-,TRBV5-6,many,CASSWKLEQFF,TGTGCCAGCAGCTGGAAACTTGAGCAGTTCTTC
TRBJ2-1,TRBD2,TRBV4-1,few,CASSHVIGGSSYNEQFF,TGCGCCAGCAGCCATGTGATCGGGGGGAGCTCCTACAATGAGCAGTTCTTC
TRBJ2-7,-,TRBV4-3,many,CASSQDDGGREQYF,TGCGCCAGCAGCCAAGATGATGGGGGACGGGAGCAGTACTTC
TRBJ2-7,-,TRBV12-3/TRBV12-4,many,CASSLGPIYEQYF,TGTGCCAGCAGCCTGGGACCTATCTACGAGCAGTACTTC
TRBJ2-2,TRBD1,TRBV6-2/TRBV6-3,-,CASSNLPGQLLWDTGELFF,TGTGCCAGCAGCAACCTTCCGGGACAGCTTCTTTGGGACACCGGGGAGCTGTTTTTT
TRBJ2-1,TRBD2,TRBV28,many,CASATSGSGYVNEQFF,TGTGCCAGCGCGACTAGCGGGAGTGGGTACGTCAATGAGCAGTTCTTC
TRBJ2-1,-,TRBV5-5,many,CASSRRDAYNEQFF,TGTGCCAGCAGCCGCCGTGATGCATACAATGAGCAGTTCTTC
TRBJ2-4,-,TRBV12-3/TRBV12-4,-,CASSLGRILAKNIQYF,TGTGCCAGCAGTTTAGGGAGGATTCTAGCCAAAAACATTCAGTACTTC
TRBJ2-1,TRBD1,TRBV12-3/TRBV12-4,-,CASSSRTGALGYNEQFF,TGTGCCAGCAGTTCGCGGACAGGGGCTTTGGGGTACAATGAGCAGTTCTTC
TRBJ2-5,-,TRBV6-2/TRBV6-3,few,CASSYSIAENDQETQYF,TGTGCCAGCAGTTACTCGATCGCAGAGAACGACCAAGAGACCCAGTACTTC
TRBJ1-5,-,TRBV6-1,-,CASSEYRADQPQHF,TGTGCCAGCAGTGAGTACAGGGCAGATCAGCCCCAGCATTTT
TRBJ1-3,-,TRBV12-3/TRBV12-4,many,CALARGSGNTIYF,TGTGCCCTGGCCAGGGGCTCTGGAAACACCATATATTTT
TRBJ2-1,-,TRBV7-2,many,CASKNPVRGYEQFF,TGTGCCAGCAAAAATCCGGTCCGGGGCTATGAGCAGTTCTTC
TRBJ2-3,TRBD1,TRBV12-3/TRBV12-4,-,CACSMVFGTGGRVSDTQYF,TGTGCCTGCAGTATGGTGTTCGGGACAGGGGGCAGGGTGTCAGATACGCAGTATTTT
TRBJ2-1,TRBD2,TRBV5-6,-,CASSPSGSGNEQFF,TGTGCCAGCAGCCCTAGCGGGAGTGGCAATGAGCAGTTCTTC
TRBJ2-3,-,TRBV7-6,many,CASSPNRADTQYF,TGTGCCAGCAGCCCAAACAGGGCAGATACGCAGTATTTT
TRBJ1-1,-,TRBV7-8,-,CASSLAIGAYTEAFF,TGTGCCAGCAGCTTAGCTATAGGGGCGTACACTGAAGCTTTCTTT
TRBJ2-1,TRBD2,TRBV28,-,CASSSNRTPSGSFREQFF,TGTGCCAGCAGTTCGAACCGAACCCCTAGCGGGAGTTTTCGTGAGCAGTTCTTC
TRBJ1-1,-,TRBV5-1,-,CASSIQDGVGTEAFF,TGCGCCAGCAGCATCCAGGACGGGGTGGGGACTGAAGCTTTCTTT
TRBJ1-5,-,TRBV12-3/TRBV12-4,-,CASSLAGLPQHF,TGTGCCAGCAGTTTGGCAGGATTACCCCAGCATTTT
TRBJ1-5,TRBD1,TRBV29-1,many,CSVEWAGGRSQHF,TGCAGCGTTGAATGGGCAGGGGGAAGGTCCCAGCATTTT